This is a list of T cell receptor beta chains from one sample in a study of control samples from healthy donors and cancer patients. Repertoires were generated with immunoSEQ multiplex PCR, while TCRdb's copy carries only in-frame clones and drops some. The sample contains around 68,000 clones, more than 80% of which appear only once. The sample comprised PBMCs. The receptors here all came from a woman in her 50s with lung cancer. Both conserved end residues are part of each CDR3. D genes are given only for firm matches. Not all rows give a size; the values are once, few, many and, for expanded clones, a class.

d_gene	j_gene	abundance	len	v_gene	CDR3nt	CDR3aa
-	TRBJ1-1	-	15	TRBV5-4	TGTGCCAGCAGCTTGGGTGGGGGAGGAGGCACTGAAGCTTTCTTT	CASSLGGGGGTEAFF
-	TRBJ1-2	-	13	TRBV11-2	TGTGCCAGCAGCTTAGGACAGAACTATGGCTACACCTTC	CASSLGQNYGYTF
TRBD1	TRBJ2-2	-	15	TRBV5-6	TGTGCCAGCAGCTCAAGGACAGGGTTCACCGGGGAGCTGTTTTTT	CASSSRTGFTGELFF
-	TRBJ1-1	-	12	TRBV28	TGTGCCAGCAGCTTCGCAATCACTGAAGCTTTCTTT	CASSFAITEAFF
-	TRBJ2-5	-	16	TRBV18	TGTGCCAGCTCACCCCTTCCCTCCCTGGAGGGAGAGACCCAGTACTTC	CASSPLPSLEGETQYF
-	TRBJ1-5	-	10	TRBV20-1	TGCAGTGCTGGACGGGAGCCCCAGCATTTT	CSAGREPQHF
TRBD1	TRBJ1-2	medium-sized	14	TRBV7-8	TGTGCCAGCAGCCAAGGGACAGCTTTCTATGGCTACACCTTC	CASSQGTAFYGYTF
-	TRBJ2-1	-	14	TRBV4-1	TGCGCCAGCAGCCAGGGGCCCTCCTACAATGAGCAGTTCTTC	CASSQGPSYNEQFF
TRBD1	TRBJ1-1	-	13	TRBV19	TGTGCCAGTAGCCAGGGACAGGGGGCTGAAGCTTTCTTT	CASSQGQGAEAFF
TRBD1	TRBJ1-1	-	15	TRBV11-3	TGTGCCAGCAGTTCCGGGGACAGGGGGAACACTGAAGCTTTCTTT	CASSSGDRGNTEAFF
-	TRBJ1-1	-	14	TRBV5-1	TGCGCCAGCAGCTTGGACCCCGCCGGAACTGAAGCTTTCTTT	CASSLDPAGTEAFF
TRBD1	TRBJ1-5	-	15	TRBV20-1	TGCAGTGCTAGTATACCGGGACAGGGCAATCAGCCCCAGCATTTT	CSASIPGQGNQPQHF
-	TRBJ2-3	-	13	TRBV18	TGTGCCAGCTCACCACCATCGACAGATACGCAGTATTTT	CASSPPSTDTQYF
-	TRBJ1-2	-	14	TRBV6-5	TGTGCCAGCAGGGTAACGGGGACTAACTATGGCTACACCTTC	CASRVTGTNYGYTF
-	TRBJ2-1	-	11	TRBV27	TGTGCCAGCAGTGCATACAATGAGCAGTTCTTC	CASSAYNEQFF
TRBD1	TRBJ2-7	-	14	TRBV10-1	TGCGCCAGCAGTCACCAATCAGGGGGCTACGAGCAGTACTTC	CASSHQSGGYEQYF
-	TRBJ1-4	-	15	TRBV15	TGTGCCACCGAGCCGGGGTCTTTTAATAATGAAAAACTGTTTTTT	CATEPGSFNNEKLFF